The clone carrying this T cell receptor (beta chain) occurred a few times. What it binds is unknown. This record belongs to a study of T cell repertoires in cytomegalovirus infection. General observations from the study: The ex vivo response was dominated by HLA-C-restricted CMV-specific TCR beta clonotypes.

Germline values: CDR1 MGHRA, CDR2 YSYEKL. There are 15 residues in the CDR3. The J segment lost 6 bases and the V segment lost 5 bases, leaving 1 base of the junction unmatched. TCRdb independently ran MiXCR on the reads; one entry per CDR3 protein. Of hundreds of thousands of distinct CDR3 sequences listed, 20% to 30% are singletons. This sequence joins TRBV4-1 and TRBJ2-1; 16 positions agree with TRBD2. This receptor was taken from a human donor in good health (CMV status not recorded). Some clones in this sample may be carry-over from other donors' samples. The material sequenced was CD8+ T cells from PBMCs. The CDR3 protein is CASSGTSGGANEQFF. The CDR3 coding sequence is TGCGCCAGCAGCGGGACTAGCGGGGGGGCCAATGAGCAGTTCTTC.